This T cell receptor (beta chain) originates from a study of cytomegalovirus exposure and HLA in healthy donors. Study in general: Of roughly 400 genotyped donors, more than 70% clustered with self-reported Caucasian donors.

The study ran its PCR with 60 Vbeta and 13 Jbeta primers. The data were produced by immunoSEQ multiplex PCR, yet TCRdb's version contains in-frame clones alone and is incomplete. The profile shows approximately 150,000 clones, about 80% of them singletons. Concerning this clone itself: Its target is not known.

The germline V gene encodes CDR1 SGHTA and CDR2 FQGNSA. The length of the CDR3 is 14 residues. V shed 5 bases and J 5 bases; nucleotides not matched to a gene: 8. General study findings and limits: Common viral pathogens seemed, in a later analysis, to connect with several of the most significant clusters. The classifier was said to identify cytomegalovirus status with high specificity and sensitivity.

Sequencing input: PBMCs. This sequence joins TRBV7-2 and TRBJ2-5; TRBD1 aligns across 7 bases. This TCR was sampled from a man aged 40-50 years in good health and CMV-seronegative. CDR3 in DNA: TGTGCCAGCAGCCGAAACAGGGGCCGGGAGACCCAGTACTTC. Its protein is CASSRNRGRETQYF.